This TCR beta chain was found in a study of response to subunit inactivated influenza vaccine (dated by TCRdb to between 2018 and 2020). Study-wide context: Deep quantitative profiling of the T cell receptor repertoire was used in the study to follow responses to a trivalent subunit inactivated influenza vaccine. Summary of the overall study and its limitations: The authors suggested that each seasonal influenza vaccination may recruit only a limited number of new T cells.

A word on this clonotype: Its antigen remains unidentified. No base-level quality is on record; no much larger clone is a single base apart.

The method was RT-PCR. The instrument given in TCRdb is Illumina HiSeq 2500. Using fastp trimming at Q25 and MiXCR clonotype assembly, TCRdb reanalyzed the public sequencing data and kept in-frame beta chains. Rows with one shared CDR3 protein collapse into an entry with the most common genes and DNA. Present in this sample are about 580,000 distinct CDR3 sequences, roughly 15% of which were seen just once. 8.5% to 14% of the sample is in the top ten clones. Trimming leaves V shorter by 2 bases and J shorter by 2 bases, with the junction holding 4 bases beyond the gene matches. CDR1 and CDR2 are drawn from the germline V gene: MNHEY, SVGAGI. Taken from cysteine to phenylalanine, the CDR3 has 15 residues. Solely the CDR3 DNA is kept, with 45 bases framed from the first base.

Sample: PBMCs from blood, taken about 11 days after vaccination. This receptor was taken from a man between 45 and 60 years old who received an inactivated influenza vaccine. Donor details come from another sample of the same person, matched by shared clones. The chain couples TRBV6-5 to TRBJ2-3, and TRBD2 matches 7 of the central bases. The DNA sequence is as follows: TGTGCCAGCAGTTACGGACGGGGGGTCACAGATACGCAGTATTTT. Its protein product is CASSYGRGVTDTQYF.